The clone carrying this T cell receptor (beta chain) was seen at least ten times. Its antigen is as yet unknown. This entry comes from a study of neurological immune-mediated disorders. The CDR3 spans 15 residues. The ends were cut back, 0 bases at V and 1 base at J, with 10 bases in the middle. Germline V CDR1 and CDR2: SGHRS, YFSETQ. Time point specified: longitudinal time-point 1 (baseline). Unsorted libraries were derived from 2 million PBMCs stored at -80 C. The team produced cDNA through 5'RACE using 10-nucleotide random UMIs. MiXCR was run by TCRdb on the 5' RACE reads, yielding one entry per CDR3 protein. This sample has 55,000 to 70,000 distinct CDR3 sequences, with roughly a tenth found just once. Findings of the study overall: CDR3 amino acid sequences of expanded clones were not shared across subjects, a result suggesting private repertoires in all groups.

The chain uses TRBV5-1 and TRBJ2-5; D is uncertain. The sequence was collected from a male donor with HTLV-1-associated myelopathy (HAM/TSP). The sequencing input was PBMCs. The CDR3, as DNA: TGCGCCAGCAGCTTGGGGAGTTCGGGCCAAGAGACCCAGTACTTC. Its protein product is CASSLGSSGQETQYF.